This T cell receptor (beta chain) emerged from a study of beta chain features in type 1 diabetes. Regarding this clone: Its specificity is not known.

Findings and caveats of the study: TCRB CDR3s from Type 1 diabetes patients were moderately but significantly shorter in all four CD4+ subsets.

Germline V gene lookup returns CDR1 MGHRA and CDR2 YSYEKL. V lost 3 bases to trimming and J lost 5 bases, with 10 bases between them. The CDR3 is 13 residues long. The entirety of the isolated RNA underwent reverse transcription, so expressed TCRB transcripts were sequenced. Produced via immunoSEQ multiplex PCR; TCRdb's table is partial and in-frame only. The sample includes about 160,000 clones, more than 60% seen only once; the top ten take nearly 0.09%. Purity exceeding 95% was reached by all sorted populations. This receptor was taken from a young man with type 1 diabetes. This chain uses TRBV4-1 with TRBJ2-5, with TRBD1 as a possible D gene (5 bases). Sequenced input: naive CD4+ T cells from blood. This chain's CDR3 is CASSQGRRETQYF. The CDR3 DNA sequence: TGCGCCAGCAGCCAGGGGCGCAGGGAGACCCAGTACTTC.